These T cell receptor beta chains were read from a single sample in a study of control samples from healthy donors and cancer patients. Data came from immunoSEQ multiplex PCR; TCRdb stores just in-frame clones and leaves some out. The sample contains about 160,000 clones, roughly 94% of which appear only once. Sequencing was performed on PBMCs. The receptors shown here come from a man aged 60 to 75 with colorectal cancer. Both conserved end residues are part of each CDR3. D genes are given only for firm matches. Rows give clone size only sometimes, using once, few, many, or a class for an expanded clone.

J | V | D | length | size | CDR3 | DNA
TRBJ1-4 | TRBV5-1 | NA | 14 | NA | CASTDSGGNEKLFF | TGCGCCAGCACCGACAGCGGGGGAAATGAAAAACTGTTTTTT
TRBJ1-5 | TRBV28 | NA | 14 | NA | CASSLGLANQPQHF | TGTGCCAGCAGTTTGGGGCTAGCAAATCAGCCCCAGCATTTT
TRBJ1-3 | TRBV2 | NA | 14 | NA | CASKQGNSGNTIYF | TGTGCCAGCAAACAGGGTAATTCTGGAAACACCATATATTTT
TRBJ2-3 | TRBV6-5 | TRBD1 | 15 | NA | CASSYGTGRTDTQYF | TGTGCCAGCAGTTACGGGACAGGACGCACAGATACGCAGTATTTT
TRBJ2-5 | TRBV7-2 | TRBD2 | 15 | NA | CASSSSGGQGETQYF | TGTGCCAGCAGCTCGAGCGGGGGGCAGGGAGAGACCCAGTACTTC
TRBJ2-3 | TRBV5-1 | NA | 14 | NA | CASSGGAGTDTQYF | TGCGCCAGCAGCGGGGGGGCCGGCACAGATACGCAGTATTTT
TRBJ1-1 | TRBV28 | NA | 14 | NA | CASSLWQANTEAFF | TGTGCCAGCAGTTTATGGCAGGCGAACACTGAAGCTTTCTTT
TRBJ1-5 | TRBV15 | TRBD1 | 19 | once | CATSRTDRGTFYSNQPQHF | TGTGCCACCAGCAGAACTGACAGGGGGACTTTCTATAGCAATCAGCCCCAGCATTTT
TRBJ1-5 | TRBV7-8 | NA | 13 | NA | CASTPRGNQPQHF | TGTGCCAGCACCCCACGCGGCAATCAGCCCCAGCATTTT
TRBJ1-6 | TRBV4-3 | TRBD1 | 13 | NA | CASSPGGGSPLHF | TGCGCCAGCAGCCCAGGGGGGGGTTCACCCCTCCACTTT
TRBJ2-3 | TRBV24-1 | NA | 16 | NA | CATSDLGGGQADTQYF | TGTGCCACCAGTGATTTAGGGGGGGGGCAGGCCGATACGCAGTATTTT
TRBJ1-1 | TRBV4-3 | NA | 13 | NA | CASSQDGNTEAFF | TGCGCCAGCAGCCAAGACGGTAACACTGAAGCTTTCTTT
TRBJ2-1 | TRBV6-2/TRBV6-3 | TRBD2 | 13 | NA | CASSSGGGGEQFF | TGTGCCAGCAGTAGCGGGGGCGGGGGTGAGCAGTTCTTC
TRBJ1-2 | TRBV25-1 | TRBD1 | 14 | NA | CASSEPGQGRGYTF | TGTGCCAGCAGTGAACCCGGACAGGGGAGGGGCTACACCTTC
TRBJ2-2 | TRBV29-1 | NA | 15 | NA | CSVEVAGKNTGELFF | TGCAGCGTTGAAGTGGCTGGGAAGAACACCGGGGAGCTGTTTTTT
TRBJ1-4 | TRBV5-5 | TRBD1 | 15 | NA | CASSWGQGAEEKLFF | TGTGCCAGCAGCTGGGGACAGGGGGCGGAAGAAAAACTGTTTTTT
TRBJ2-2 | TRBV19 | NA | 15 | NA | CASSASGQNTGELFF | TGTGCCAGTAGTGCCTCGGGGCAGAACACCGGGGAGCTGTTTTTT
TRBJ1-1 | TRBV12-3/TRBV12-4 | NA | 13 | NA | CASSLVKNTEAFF | TGTGCCAGCAGTTTAGTAAAGAACACTGAAGCTTTCTTT
TRBJ1-1 | TRBV4-3 | NA | 14 | NA | CASSQDKANTEAFF | TGCGCCAGCAGCCAAGATAAAGCTAACACTGAAGCTTTCTTT
TRBJ2-7 | TRBV4-1 | NA | 15 | NA | CASSQVEGASYEQYF | TGCGCCAGCAGCCAAGTGGAGGGGGCGTCCTACGAGCAGTACTTC
TRBJ1-2 | TRBV7-2 | NA | 11 | NA | CLSGEFYGYTF | TGTCTCTCGGGGGAGTTTTATGGCTACACCTTC
TRBJ2-1 | TRBV24-1 | TRBD1 | 16 | NA | CATSDLDRGRSNEQFF | TGTGCCACCAGTGATCTCGACAGGGGGCGTTCCAATGAGCAGTTCTTC
TRBJ1-6 | TRBV6-4 | NA | 15 | NA | CASSASQVPGSPLHF | TGTGCCAGCAGCGCCTCACAGGTCCCCGGTTCACCCCTCCACTTT
TRBJ2-3 | TRBV6-6 | NA | 15 | once | CASSWGQQRTDTQYF | TGTGCCAGCAGTTGGGGGCAACAGCGGACAGATACGCAGTATTTT
TRBJ2-2 | TRBV12-2 | NA | 15 | NA | CASRSDRTNTGELFF | TGTGCAAGTCGCTCCGACAGGACGAACACCGGGGAGCTGTTTTTT
TRBJ2-7 | TRBV7-2 | NA | 14 | NA | CASSFSQGSHEQYF | TGTGCCAGCAGCTTCTCGCAGGGGTCCCACGAGCAGTACTTC
TRBJ2-7 | TRBV4-1 | TRBD1 | 15 | NA | CASSLSDRGRYEQYF | TGCGCCAGCAGCCTGTCGGACAGGGGCCGCTACGAGCAGTACTTC
TRBJ2-5 | TRBV5-4 | TRBD1 | 14 | NA | CASSRQGAGETQYF | TGTGCCAGCAGCCGACAGGGGGCAGGGGAGACCCAGTACTTC
TRBJ2-7 | TRBV19 | NA | 16 | once | CASSDSWEVNSYEQYF | TGTGCCAGTAGTGATTCTTGGGAGGTCAACTCCTACGAGCAGTACTTC
TRBJ2-3 | TRBV6-6 | NA | 11 | once | CASSPRDTQYF | TGTGCCAGCAGTCCCAGGGATACGCAGTATTTT
TRBJ1-1 | TRBV19 | NA | 15 | NA | CASMGGSGLNTEAFF | TGTGCCAGTATGGGGGGCTCAGGGCTGAACACTGAAGCTTTCTTT
TRBJ1-5 | TRBV7-9 | TRBD1 | 15 | NA | CASSSDAQGNQPQHF | TGTGCCAGCAGCTCTGATGCACAGGGGAATCAGCCCCAGCATTTT
TRBJ2-6 | TRBV4-2 | NA | 14 | NA | CASSPSPGANVLTF | TGTGCCAGCAGCCCATCGCCCGGGGCCAACGTCCTGACTTTC
TRBJ1-5 | TRBV6-2/TRBV6-3 | NA | 14 | NA | CASSGVGGNQPQHF | TGTGCCAGCAGTGGGGTCGGTGGCAATCAGCCCCAGCATTTT
TRBJ1-2 | TRBV5-5 | NA | 15 | NA | CASSLAPGQSGGYTF | TGTGCCAGCAGCTTGGCCCCGGGACAATCGGGAGGCTACACCTTC